The 9 T cell receptor beta chains below were found in one sample sequenced in a study of T-cell reconstitution after alpha-beta-depleted transplantation in children. Unique molecular identifiers tagged the TCRbeta library. TCRdb analysed the PCR reads with MiXCR anew, one entry per CDR3 protein. The sample yields about 400,000 distinct CDR3 sequences, approximately 20% seen once. This sample comprised PBMCs from the stem cell graft donor, obtained from the stem cell graft. All receptors derive from a human donor who donated a stem cell graft to a child with acute myeloid leukemia.

This clonotype has just a few counts. The rearrangement joins TRBV9 to TRBJ1-1; D may be TRBD1 (5 bases). From germline, CDR1 is SGDLS and CDR2 YYNGEE. This CDR3 is 13 amino acids long. V was pared by 3 bases and J by 5 bases, with 11 bases between. The CDR3 protein is CASSADDSTEAFF. CDR3 bases: TGTGCCAGCAGCGCGGATGACAGTACTGAAGCTTTCTTT.

This clonotype was seen at least ten times. The V call is TRBV15, the J call TRBJ1-2, with no clear D. Trimming left V 3 bases short and J 2 bases short, with 16 bases between. CDR1 and CDR2 (germline): LNHNV, YYDKDF (reference sequence). This CDR3 has 16 residues. CDR3 loop: CATSRDALGGNYGYTF. In DNA form, the CDR3 reads TGTGCCACCAGCAGGGACGCTTTAGGAGGGAACTATGGCTACACCTTC.

This clonotype was seen only a few times. The chain is built from TRBV6-1 and TRBJ2-1; 9 positions agree with TRBD1. This CDR3 is built from 16 residues. The germline V gene encodes CDR1 MNHNS and CDR2 SASEGT. V lost 6 bases and J lost 7; bases outside the gene matches: 13. CDR3 nucleotide sequence: TGTGCCAGCAGGGTAATGACAGGGGGTGAATTTAATGAGCAGTTCTTC. It encodes CASRVMTGGEFNEQFF.

This clonotype has only a few counts. CDR3 protein: CASSIGLAGVAGTGELFF. Written as DNA, the CDR3 is TGTGCCAGCAGCATCGGACTAGCGGGAGTGGCGGGCACCGGGGAGCTGTTTTTT. The chain links TRBV9 to TRBJ2-2, with 13 bases aligning to TRBD2. After removal of 4 bases from V and 4 bases from J, the junction contained 10 bases not matched to a gene. This CDR3 has 18 amino acids. Germline V gene sequence: CDR1 SGDLS, CDR2 YYNGEE.

This chain connects TRBV5-1 to TRBJ2-1, with TRBD2 matching over 10 bases. The CDR3 runs 16 residues. J was trimmed by 8 bases and V by 1 base; bases with no gene match: 9. Germline assignment: CDR1 SGHRS and CDR2 YFSETQ. The CDR3 nucleotides are TGCGCCAGCAGCTTGAGTCTAGCGGGAGAGGTGTATGAGCAGTTCTTC. Translation: CASSLSLAGEVYEQFF.

This sequence joins TRBV12-3 or TRBV12-4 and TRBJ2-1; 8 nucleotides line up with TRBD2. V trimming: 11 bases; J trimming: 4 bases; junction bases outside the gene matches: 10. CDR3 length equals 14 residues. The CDR3: CAGTGTSGYNEQFF. The CDR3 region has the DNA TGTGCCGGTACCGGGACTAGTGGTTACAATGAGCAGTTCTTC.

This chain links TRBV29-1 with TRBJ2-2; no firm D call. Trimming took off 7 bases at V and 0 bases at J, with 12 bases between the two ends. The length of the CDR3 is 14 residues. Per the germline V gene, CDR1 is SQVTM and CDR2 is ANQGSEA. The CDR3: CSAQVGSNTGELFF. The CDR3, as DNA: TGCAGCGCCCAGGTTGGGTCGAACACCGGGGAGCTGTTTTTT.

This clonotype showed up just once. The V gene is TRBV7-9, the J gene TRBJ2-2; D remains ambiguous. Germline values: CDR1 SEHNR, CDR2 FQNEAQ (reference sequence). The CDR3 is 14 residues long. V was shortened by 0 bases and J by 3 bases, with 5 bases between the two germline ends. CDR3 amino acids: CASSLAMDTGELFF. CDR3 DNA: TGTGCCAGCAGCTTAGCGATGGACACCGGGGAGCTGTTTTTT.

At least ten counts were recorded for this clonotype. The chain uses TRBV29-1 and TRBJ2-1; D is uncertain. Trimming pared 6 bases from V and 4 bases from J, leaving 13 bases between. Germline V gene lookup returns CDR1 SQVTM and CDR2 ANQGSEA. This CDR3 is built from 13 residues. The chain's CDR3 is CSVGQSPYNEQFF. The CDR3 coding sequence is TGCAGCGTCGGGCAGAGCCCATACAATGAGCAGTTCTTC.